Listed here are 17 T cell receptor beta chains from one sample, sequenced in a study of cytomegalovirus exposure and HLA in healthy donors. The PCR had 60 Vbeta and 13 Jbeta primers. This table comes from immunoSEQ multiplex PCR, and its TCRdb copy is limited to in-frame clones, with some not included. The data contain approximately 100,000 clones, 75% to 90% of them singletons. What was sequenced was PBMCs. The receptors were gathered from a young man in good health and CMV-seronegative.

The rearrangement links TRBV7-8 to TRBJ2-5, with D uncertain. The germline V and J ends were trimmed by 1 base and 1 base, with 10 bases remaining between them. The CDR3 covers 15 residues. CDR1 and CDR2 from the germline V gene are SGHVS and FQNEAQ. The CDR3 loop reads CASSLDDSPQETQYF. CDR3 DNA sequence: TGTGCCAGCAGCTTAGACGACTCCCCCCAAGAGACCCAGTACTTC.

V gene TRBV6-1 combines with J gene TRBJ1-5, with D unresolved. Germline V gene data show CDR1 as MNHNS and CDR2 as SASEGT. This CDR3 spans 13 amino acids. Trimming took 7 bases from V and 4 from J, leaving 11 bases between them. CDR3 protein: CASTNTGNQPQHF. The CDR3 DNA sequence: TGTGCCAGCACTAATACGGGAAATCAGCCCCAGCATTTT.

The chain is built from TRBV4-2 and TRBJ1-4, with TRBD1 as a possible D gene (5 bases). Per the germline V gene, CDR1 is LGHNA and CDR2 is YNFKEQ. V shed 1 base and J shed 5 bases, with 11 bases lying between them. The CDR3 has 15 amino acids. CDR3 in DNA: TGTGCCAGCAGCCAAGTTTCGACAGTAAATGAAAAACTGTTTTTT. Amino acids: CASSQVSTVNEKLFF.

V is TRBV19 and J is TRBJ1-5; weak D call: TRBD1 (6 bases). Trimming took off 5 bases at V and 0 bases at J, with 17 bases between the two ends. This CDR3 contains 17 residues. Germline V gene data show CDR1 as LNHDA and CDR2 as SQIVND (reference sequence). The CDR3 reads CASSPPGHLYSNQPQHF. CDR3 in DNA: TGTGCCAGTAGTCCCCCGGGACACCTTTATAGCAATCAGCCCCAGCATTTT.

This chain joins TRBV18 and TRBJ2-1, with 8 bases lining up with TRBD1. This CDR3 has 14 amino acids. CDR1 and CDR2 from the germline V gene are KGHSH and LQKENI. V lost 4 bases to trimming and J lost 6 bases; unmatched junction nucleotides: 5. The CDR3: CASSRRDRINEQFF. Here the CDR3 DNA reads TGTGCCAGCTCACGCCGGGACAGGATCAATGAGCAGTTCTTC.

This sequence joins TRBV28 and TRBJ2-4; 7 bases agree with TRBD1. The trim removed 3 bases at V and 8 bases at J, leaving 4 bases unmatched. The CDR3 is made up of 13 amino acids. Germline CDR1 reads MDHEN; CDR2 reads SYDVKM. The CDR3 loop reads CASSFRGMYIQYF. The CDR3 DNA reads TGTGCCAGCAGTTTCAGGGGGATGTACATTCAGTACTTC.

V is TRBV28 and J is TRBJ1-5; D gene uncertain. The CDR3 totals 16 residues. CDR1 and CDR2 (germline): MDHEN, SYDVKM. Trimming pared 6 bases from V and 0 bases from J, leaving 15 bases between. The CDR3: CASSARGLISNQPQHF. CDR3 DNA: TGTGCCAGCAGCGCCCGAGGCCTCATTAGCAATCAGCCCCAGCATTTT.

The chain couples TRBV5-4 to TRBJ2-1; 9 nucleotides agree with TRBD2. Germline V gene sequence: CDR1 SGHNT, CDR2 YYREEE (reference sequence). This CDR3 has 14 amino acids. The V gene end was trimmed by 1 base and the J gene end by 8 bases; junction bases not matched to a gene: 4. This chain's CDR3 is CASSLFSGSYEQFF. The CDR3 coding sequence is TGTGCCAGCAGCTTGTTTAGCGGGAGCTATGAGCAGTTCTTC.

This sequence joins TRBV9 and TRBJ2-3, with TRBD2 as a possible D gene (7 bases). V lost 1 base and J 5 bases, leaving 17 bases between the germline ends. The CDR3 consists of 16 residues. Germline CDR1 and CDR2: SGDLS and YYNGEE. As DNA, the CDR3 is TGTGCCAGCAGCGTAAGGTCGGGGAGGGGGGGAGATACGCAGTATTTT. Its translation: CASSVRSGRGGDTQYF.

Concerning this clone itself: Its ends do not fully match the called genes, so a read error is possible. The chain couples TRBV7-7 to TRBJ1-1; no clear D. This CDR3 contains 13 residues. The germline gives CDR1 SSHAT, CDR2 FNYEAQ (reference sequence). CDR3 protein: CASSLSGNTEAFF. The DNA of the CDR3 is TGTGCTAGCAGCTTATCCGGGAACACTGAAGCTTTCTTT.

The J gene is TRBJ2-5, the V gene TRBV9; 11 bases align to TRBD2. Germline CDR1 SGDLS, CDR2 YYNGEE. With 7 bases clipped from V and 3 bases from J, the junction kept 8 bases outside the gene matches. There are 15 residues in the CDR3. The CDR3 spells CASGLAGGLKETQYF. CDR3 in DNA: TGTGCCAGCGGATTAGCGGGGGGGTTGAAAGAGACCCAGTACTTC.

The chain joins TRBV5-1 to TRBJ1-6; maybe TRBD1 (5 bases). Trimming removed 4 bases from V and 6 bases from J, with 20 bases in between. The CDR3 length is 17 residues. Germline V gene lookup returns CDR1 SGHRS and CDR2 YFSETQ. Here the CDR3 reads CASSPYTQGIGNSPLHF. The CDR3 DNA reads TGCGCCAGCAGCCCATATACTCAGGGAATTGGTAATTCACCCCTCCACTTT. The full variable domain, completed using reference TRBV5-1 and TRBJ1-6, is KAGVTQTPRYLIKTRGQQVTLSCSPISGHRSVSWYQQTPGQGLQFLFEYFSETQRNKGNFPGRFSGRQFSNSRSEMNVSTLELGDSALYLCASSPYTQGIGNSPLHFGNGTRLTVT.

The rearrangement links TRBV10-1 to TRBJ2-3; 7 bases match TRBD2. Unmatched junction bases numbered 15, after V lost 6 bases and J lost 3 bases. Looked up from germline, CDR1 is WNHNN and CDR2 is SYGVQD (reference sequence). The CDR3 length is 17 residues. The CDR3 spells CASSKPRTSEFTDTQYF. For the CDR3, the DNA is TGCGCCAGCAGCAAACCCCGGACTAGTGAATTTACAGATACGCAGTATTTT.

J is TRBJ2-4 and V is TRBV30, with 11 bases matching TRBD2. This CDR3 contains 16 residues. The junction had 10 bases not matched to a gene; V was cut back by 1 base and J by 8 bases. The germline V gene has CDR1 GTSNPN and CDR2 SVGIG (reference sequence). CDR3 nucleotide sequence: TGTGCCTGGAGTGGGAAGCTAGCGGGAGGAATAGACATTCAGTACTTC. Its translation: CAWSGKLAGGIDIQYF. The variable domain in full, with the rest retrieved from reference TRBV30 and TRBJ2-4, is SQTIHQWPATLVQPVGSPLSLECTVEGTSNPNLYWYRQAAGRGLQLLFYSVGIGQISSEVPQNLSASRPQDRQFILSSKKLLLSDSGFYLCAWSGKLAGGIDIQYFGAGTRLSVL.

The chain couples TRBV7-8 to TRBJ1-1; D may be TRBD1 (5 bases). The CDR3 consists of 16 residues. The V gene lost 5 bases and the J gene lost 1 base, with 17 bases spanning the gap. The germline CDR1 and CDR2 sequences are SGHVS and FQNEAQ. CDR3 bases: TGTGCCAGCAGCCCGGGCCCGGGGGGTTGGAACACTGAAGCTTTCTTT. This encodes CASSPGPGGWNTEAFF.

The rearrangement uses TRBV19 and TRBJ1-1, with no clear D. There are 17 residues in the CDR3. V was clipped by 3 bases and J by 1 base, with 18 bases between them. Germline assignment: CDR1 LNHDA and CDR2 SQIVND (reference sequence). The CDR3 DNA reads as TGTGCCAGTAGTATGGTAAAGAGGGTACATTGGAACACTGAAGCTTTCTTT. It is translated as CASSMVKRVHWNTEAFF. The full variable domain, its missing parts supplied by reference TRBV19 and TRBJ1-1, is DGGITQSPKYLFRKEGQNVTLSCEQNLNHDAMYWYRQDPGQGLRLIYYSQIVNDFQKGDIAEGYSVSREKKESFPLTVTSAQKNPTAFYLCASSMVKRVHWNTEAFFGQGTRLTVV.

The chain couples TRBV14 to TRBJ2-7; TRBD1 matches at 10 bases. The V and J ends lost 4 bases and 2 bases, in that order; junction bases with no gene match: 2. Germline V gene sequence: CDR1 SGHDN, CDR2 FVKESK. This CDR3 has 14 residues. The CDR3, as DNA: TGTGCCAGCAGCCGGGACAGGGGTCCCTACGAGCAGTACTTC. Amino acids: CASSRDRGPYEQYF.